One and the same sample provided the 10 T cell receptor beta chains below, sequenced in a study of blood T cell repertoires in COVID-19. Generated by immunoSEQ multiplex PCR, the TCRdb table keeps only in-frame clones and is missing some. The profile shows 95,000 to 120,000 clones, approximately 90% of them singletons. The sample consisted of peripheral blood. Receptor source: a woman between 70 and 85 years old who had recovered from COVID-19.

The V gene is TRBV7-2, the J gene TRBJ2-7; D perhaps matches TRBD1 (5 bases). CDR3 length: 14 residues. V was shortened by 5 bases and J by 4 bases, with 15 bases between the two germline ends. Germline CDR1 and CDR2: SGHTA and FQGNSA. DNA of the CDR3: TGTGCCAGCAGCCTCGTAGGGGTTGTGTACGAGCAGTACTTC. This codes for CASSLVGVVYEQYF.

This chain links TRBV4-2 with TRBJ1-2; D is possibly TRBD1 (5 bases). CDR1 and CDR2 (germline): LGHNA, YNFKEQ. The CDR3 length is 14 residues. Trimming removed 5 bases at V and 1 base at J, with 11 bases between. CDR3 residues: CASSGRGGNYGYTF. The CDR3 DNA follows: TGTGCCAGCAGCGGCCGGGGGGGTAACTATGGCTACACCTTC.

V and J are TRBV7-2 and TRBJ1-1, with D uncertain. The CDR3 is 15 amino acids. The V gene's germline CDR1 is SGHTA and CDR2 FQGNSA. The ends were cut back, 2 bases at V and 0 bases at J, with 10 bases in the middle. The CDR3 DNA follows: TGTGCCAGCAGCTTAAACCAGGTTCTGAACACTGAAGCTTTCTTT. Encoded protein: CASSLNQVLNTEAFF. The variable domain in full, with the rest retrieved from reference TRBV7-2 and TRBJ1-1, is GAGVSQSPSNKVTEKGKDVELRCDPISGHTALYWYRQSLGQGLEFLIYFQGNSAPDKSGLPSDRFSAERTGGSVSTLTIQRTQQEDSAVYLCASSLNQVLNTEAFFGQGTRLTVV.

The gene calls are TRBV28 and TRBJ1-5; 7 bases align to TRBD1. From germline, CDR1 is MDHEN and CDR2 SYDVKM. The CDR3 runs to 14 residues. V lost 8 bases, J lost 5 bases, and 9 bases stayed unmatched. The chain's CDR3 is CASAVVQGHQPQHF. The CDR3 coding sequence is TGTGCCAGCGCGGTAGTACAGGGGCATCAGCCCCAGCATTTT.

For the CDR3, the DNA is TGTGCCTGCAAACCGGAGGAGACCCAGTACTTC. Amino acid sequence: CACKPEETQYF. This chain joins TRBV30 and TRBJ2-5; D remains unclear. V was shortened by 6 bases and J by 5 bases, with 10 bases between the two germline ends. Germline values: CDR1 GTSNPN, CDR2 SVGIG (reference sequence). This CDR3 has 11 amino acids.

V and J are TRBV3-1 (or the pseudogene TRBV3-2) and TRBJ2-2; 7 bases are a match to TRBD1. Germline CDR1 reads LGHDT; CDR2 reads YNNKEL (reference sequence). The V segment lost 2 bases and the J segment 3 bases; nucleotides outside the gene matches: 3. The CDR3 has 15 residues. The CDR3 sequence: CASSQWTGDTGELFF. CDR3 in DNA: TGTGCCAGCAGCCAATGGACAGGAGACACCGGGGAGCTGTTTTTT.

The J gene is TRBJ2-1, the V gene TRBV18; 7 nucleotides match TRBD2. V lost 5 bases and J lost 11; bases outside the gene matches: 12. Germline V gene data show CDR1 as KGHSH and CDR2 as LQKENI. CDR3 length: 14 amino acids. The CDR3 reads CASSTAGTMGKQFF. CDR3 sequence (DNA): TGTGCCAGCTCAACCGCCGGGACTATGGGGAAGCAGTTCTTC. The variable domain in full, completed from reference TRBV18 and TRBJ2-1, reads NAGVMQNPRHLVRRRGQEARLRCSPMKGHSHVYWYRQLPEEGLKFMVYLQKENIIDESGMPKERFSAEFPKEGPSILRIQQVVRGDSAAYFCASSTAGTMGKQFFGPGTRLTVL.

This chain links TRBV2 with TRBJ2-3; TRBD1 is a possible D gene (5 bases). This CDR3 is 13 amino acids long. Trimming removed 5 bases at V and 6 bases at J, with 12 bases between. In germline, CDR1 is SNHLY, CDR2 FYNNEI. CDR3 DNA: TGTGCCAGCAGTCCAGGGTATCCGGATACGCAGTATTTT. Translated: CASSPGYPDTQYF.

This chain joins TRBV4-3 and TRBJ2-2, with 10 bases identical to TRBD1. The CDR3 is 16 residues long. Per the germline V gene, CDR1 is LGHNA and CDR2 is YSLEER. V lost 2 bases to trimming and J lost 5 bases; unmatched junction nucleotides: 5. The CDR3 region has the DNA TGCGCCAGCAGCCAAAGACAGGGGGCTAGAACCGGGGAGCTGTTTTTT. Residues: CASSQRQGARTGELFF.

This clone occurred once. The chain is built from TRBV28 and TRBJ2-1; 14 bases are a match to TRBD2. V was clipped by 8 bases and J by 0 bases; unmatched bases: 9. CDR1 is MDHEN, CDR2 SYDVKM, per germline. The CDR3 totals 18 residues. CDR3 coding DNA: TGTGCCAGCCTGGGACTAGCGGGGGACCAGAGCTCCTACAATGAGCAGTTCTTC. This encodes CASLGLAGDQSSYNEQFF.